This is a list of T cell receptor beta chains from one sample in a study of patients with pleural tuberculosis. TCRdb re-analysed the reads in MiXCR, keeping a single row per CDR3 protein. The sample yields some 29,000 distinct CDR3 sequences, over 15% seen once. Sequencing used peripheral blood. These receptors originate from a human donor with pleural tuberculosis. Each CDR3 is given with its conserved first and last residue. Each record gives: CDR3 protein, V gene, clone size, J gene, CDR3 length. Clone size is stated in some rows and not others, as once, few, many or a class when expanded.

CASRNRGVNTEAFF | TRBV28 | many | TRBJ1-1 | 14
CSARDRLAGDLYEQYF | TRBV20-1 | many | TRBJ2-7 | 16
CASSSQGAEYYGYTF | TRBV28 | many | TRBJ1-2 | 15
CASSQDRSSGRNEQFF | TRBV14 | many | TRBJ2-1 | 16
CSARDMQKPSNQPQHF | TRBV20-1 | medium-sized | TRBJ1-5 | 16
CASSVAVDTQYF | TRBV5-1 | many | TRBJ2-3 | 12
CASSRTRDQPQHF | TRBV11-2 | . | TRBJ1-5 | 13
CAWIRSPRTEAFF | TRBV30 | many | TRBJ1-1 | 13
CASSLALMLSEAFF | TRBV12-3/TRBV12-4 | many | TRBJ1-1 | 14
CASSLDPILNTEAFF | TRBV4-3 | many | TRBJ1-1 | 15
CATQQRENTEAFF | TRBV19 | many | TRBJ1-1 | 13
CASSSAGNTEAFF | TRBV9 | many | TRBJ1-1 | 13
CASSPGQNTEAFF | TRBV18 | many | TRBJ1-1 | 13
CASGSSYNEQFF | TRBV7-2 | many | TRBJ2-1 | 12
CSARDHGRDAKNIQYF | TRBV20-1 | many | TRBJ2-4 | 16
CASSQEGLIAKNIQYF | TRBV4-3 | many | TRBJ2-4 | 16
CASSGGINSPLHF | TRBV5-5 | many | TRBJ1-6 | 13
CASSYGTSSSYEQYF | TRBV6-2/TRBV6-3 | . | TRBJ2-7 | 15
CSASAHQGANGYTF | TRBV20-1 | many | TRBJ1-2 | 14
CASSEERGGNQPQHF | TRBV2 | many | TRBJ1-5 | 15
CASSFRTGGRTEAFF | TRBV28 | medium-sized | TRBJ1-1 | 15
CSARFSKGLHTYPVQETQYF | TRBV20-1 | many | TRBJ2-5 | 20
CATSDFGKLTDTQYF | TRBV24-1 | many | TRBJ2-3 | 15